This TCR beta chain was profiled in a study of shared clonotypes between healthy human individuals. Overall study context: Used for every donor were three CD4 naive, three CD4 memory, two CD8 naive and one CD8 memory plate. Study-wide results and caveats: Only a few donors were included, so the genetic and exposure-history diversity represented was limited.

Assay: immunoSEQ multiplex PCR; the TCRdb copy retains only in-frame clones and omits some. The sample lists 1.5 million to 1.9 million clones, 95% to 99% occurring once. Per germline, CDR1 MNHNY and CDR2 SVGAGI (reference sequence). V trimming: 7 bases; J trimming: 8 bases; junction bases outside the gene matches: 12. The CDR3 runs to 15 residues. A CD45RA-negative memory subset and a CD45RA+ naive subset were separated from the CD4+ cells. As to this clone: Its antigen is not identified.

This TCR was recovered from a man aged 25-40 years in good health. The genes are TRBV6-6 and TRBJ2-1; 9 nucleotides align to TRBD2. Sequencing used naive CD4+ T cells sorted from blood. The subset is: CD45RA+ positively selected. This CDR3 is CASTRPGLAFHEQFF. The CDR3, as DNA: TGTGCCAGCACCCGCCCGGGACTAGCTTTCCATGAGCAGTTCTTC.